This T cell receptor beta chain comes out of a study of shared clonotypes between healthy human individuals. In germline, CDR1 is SGHVS, CDR2 FQNEAQ. J gave up 4 bases and V 5 bases, and 5 bases lay outside the gene matches. This CDR3 region has 15 residues. Every one of the donors was a Caucasian adult that lived in Nashville, Tennessee. Assay: immunoSEQ multiplex PCR; the TCRdb copy retains only in-frame clones and omits some. The sample lists millions of clones; 85% to 95% were seen once. This chain links TRBV7-8 with TRBJ2-7; 13 bases are a match to TRBD2. Sequencing was performed on naive CD4+ T cells sorted from blood. Stated subset: CD45RA+ positively selected. The TCR was taken from a young man in good health. CDR3 bases: TGTGCCAGCAGCCCCCGGACTAGCGGGGGATACGAGCAGTACTTC. Its protein is CASSPRTSGGYEQYF.